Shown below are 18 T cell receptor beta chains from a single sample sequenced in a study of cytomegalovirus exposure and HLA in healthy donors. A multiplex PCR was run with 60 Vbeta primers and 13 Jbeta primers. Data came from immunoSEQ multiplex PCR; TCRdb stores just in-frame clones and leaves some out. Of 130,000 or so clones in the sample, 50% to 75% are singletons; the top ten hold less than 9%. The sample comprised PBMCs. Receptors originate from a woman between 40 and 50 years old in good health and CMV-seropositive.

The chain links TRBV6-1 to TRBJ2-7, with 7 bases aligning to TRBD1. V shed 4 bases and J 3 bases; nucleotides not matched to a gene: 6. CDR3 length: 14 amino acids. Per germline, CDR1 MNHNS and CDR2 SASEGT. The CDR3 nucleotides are TGTGCCAGCAGTGCATCCGGACAGGTCTACGAGCAGTACTTC. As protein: CASSASGQVYEQYF.

CDR3 DNA: TGTGCCAGCAGTCGTATACAGGGGTTGTCGGGAAACACCATATATTTT. This sequence encodes CASSRIQGLSGNTIYF. The chain couples TRBV28 to TRBJ1-3, with 7 bases matching TRBD1. V shed 5 bases, J shed 4 bases, and the junction held 11 bases outside the gene matches. Germline values: CDR1 MDHEN, CDR2 SYDVKM. This CDR3 is built from 16 residues.

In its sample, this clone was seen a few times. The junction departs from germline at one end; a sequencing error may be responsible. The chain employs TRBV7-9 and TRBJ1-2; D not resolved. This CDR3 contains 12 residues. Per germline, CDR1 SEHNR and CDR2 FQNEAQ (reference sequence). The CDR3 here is CSSGENNYGYTF. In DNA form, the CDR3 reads TGTTCCAGCGGAGAGAATAACTATGGCTACACCTTC.

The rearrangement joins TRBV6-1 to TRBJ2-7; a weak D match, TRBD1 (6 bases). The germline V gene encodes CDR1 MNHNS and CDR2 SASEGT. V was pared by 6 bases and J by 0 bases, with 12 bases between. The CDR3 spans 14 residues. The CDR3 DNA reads TGTGCCAGCAGCCCCCGGGACACCTCCTACGAGCAGTACTTC. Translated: CASSPRDTSYEQYF.

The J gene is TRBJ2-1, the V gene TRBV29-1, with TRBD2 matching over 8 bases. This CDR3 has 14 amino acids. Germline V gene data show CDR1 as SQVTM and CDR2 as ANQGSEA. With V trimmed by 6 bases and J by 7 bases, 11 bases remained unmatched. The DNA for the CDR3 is TGCAGCGTCGAGAGTAGCGGGGAACCAAATGAGCAGTTCTTC. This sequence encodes CSVESSGEPNEQFF.

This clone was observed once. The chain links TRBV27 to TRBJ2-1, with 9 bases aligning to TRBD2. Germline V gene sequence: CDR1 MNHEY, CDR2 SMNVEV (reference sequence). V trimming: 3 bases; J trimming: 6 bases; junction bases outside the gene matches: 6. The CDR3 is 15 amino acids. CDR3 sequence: CASSLPASGVNEQFF. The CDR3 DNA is TGTGCCAGCAGTTTGCCGGCTAGCGGGGTCAATGAGCAGTTCTTC.

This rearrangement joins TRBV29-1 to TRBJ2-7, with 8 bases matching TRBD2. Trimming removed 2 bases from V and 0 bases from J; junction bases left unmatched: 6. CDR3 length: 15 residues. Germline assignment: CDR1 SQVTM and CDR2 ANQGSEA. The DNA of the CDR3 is TGCAGCGTTGAATTAGCGCGGGGGGTCTCCTACGAGCAGTACTTC. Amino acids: CSVELARGVSYEQYF.

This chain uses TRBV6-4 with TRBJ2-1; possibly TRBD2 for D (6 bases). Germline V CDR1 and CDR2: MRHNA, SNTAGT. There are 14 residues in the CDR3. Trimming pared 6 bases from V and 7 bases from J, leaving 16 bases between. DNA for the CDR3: TGTGCCAGCAGCCGAGTATCGGAGGGGAATGAGCAGTTCTTC. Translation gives CASSRVSEGNEQFF.

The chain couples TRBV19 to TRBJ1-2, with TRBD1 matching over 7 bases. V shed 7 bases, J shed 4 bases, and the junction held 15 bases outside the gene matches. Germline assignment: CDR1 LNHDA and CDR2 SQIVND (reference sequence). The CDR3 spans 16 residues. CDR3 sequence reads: CASNPPGGGRPYGYTF. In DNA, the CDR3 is TGTGCCAGTAACCCCCCAGGGGGTGGAAGGCCCTATGGCTACACCTTC.

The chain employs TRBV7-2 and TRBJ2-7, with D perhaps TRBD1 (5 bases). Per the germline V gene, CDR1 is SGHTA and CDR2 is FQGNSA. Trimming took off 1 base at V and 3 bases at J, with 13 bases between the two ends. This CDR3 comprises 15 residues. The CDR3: CASSLELQGSYEQYF. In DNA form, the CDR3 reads TGTGCCAGCAGCTTAGAATTGCAGGGTAGCTACGAGCAGTACTTC.

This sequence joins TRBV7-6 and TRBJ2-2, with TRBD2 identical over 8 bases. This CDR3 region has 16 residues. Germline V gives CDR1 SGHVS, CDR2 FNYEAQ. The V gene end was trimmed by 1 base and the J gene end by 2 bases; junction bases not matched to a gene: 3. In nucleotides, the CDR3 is TGTGCCAGCAGCTTAGGTAGCGGGGTTAACACCGGGGAGCTGTTTTTT. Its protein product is CASSLGSGVNTGELFF.

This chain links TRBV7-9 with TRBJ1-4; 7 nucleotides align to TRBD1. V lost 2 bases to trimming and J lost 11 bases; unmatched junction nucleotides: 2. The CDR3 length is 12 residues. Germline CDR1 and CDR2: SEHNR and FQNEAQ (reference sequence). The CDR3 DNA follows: TGTGCCAGCAGCTTAACACAGGGGAAACTGTTTTTT. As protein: CASSLTQGKLFF.

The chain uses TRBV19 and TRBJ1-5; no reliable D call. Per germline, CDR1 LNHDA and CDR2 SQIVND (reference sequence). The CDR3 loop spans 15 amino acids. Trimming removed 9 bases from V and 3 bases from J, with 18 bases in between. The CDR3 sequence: CASYDPRGDNQPQHF. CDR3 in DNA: TGTGCCAGCTACGACCCCCGGGGAGACAATCAGCCCCAGCATTTT.

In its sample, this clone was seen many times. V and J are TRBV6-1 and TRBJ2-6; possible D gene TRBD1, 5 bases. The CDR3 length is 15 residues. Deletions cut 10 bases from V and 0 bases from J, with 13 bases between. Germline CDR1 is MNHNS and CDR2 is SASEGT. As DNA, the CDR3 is TGTGCCACCGAGACAGAGTCCTCTGGGGCCAACGTCCTGACTTTC. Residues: CATETESSGANVLTF.

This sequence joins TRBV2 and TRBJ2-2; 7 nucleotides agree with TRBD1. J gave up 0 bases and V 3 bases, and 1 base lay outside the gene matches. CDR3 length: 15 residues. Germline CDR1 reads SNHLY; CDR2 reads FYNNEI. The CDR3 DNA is TGTGCCAGCAGTGATCAGGGGGCGAACACCGGGGAGCTGTTTTTT. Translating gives CASSDQGANTGELFF.

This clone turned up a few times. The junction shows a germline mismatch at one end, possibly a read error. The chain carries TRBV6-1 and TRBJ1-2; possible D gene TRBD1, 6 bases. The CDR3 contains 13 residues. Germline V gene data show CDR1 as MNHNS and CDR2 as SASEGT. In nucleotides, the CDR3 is TGTGCCAGCAGGCCGACAGGAGATTGGGGCTACCCCTTC. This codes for CASRPTGDWGYPF.

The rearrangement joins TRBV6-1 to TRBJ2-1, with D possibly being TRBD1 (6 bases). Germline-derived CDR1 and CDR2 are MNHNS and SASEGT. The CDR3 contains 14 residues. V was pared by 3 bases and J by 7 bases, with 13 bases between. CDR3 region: CASSDNRVRNEQFF. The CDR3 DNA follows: TGTGCCAGCAGTGATAACAGGGTTCGGAATGAGCAGTTCTTC.

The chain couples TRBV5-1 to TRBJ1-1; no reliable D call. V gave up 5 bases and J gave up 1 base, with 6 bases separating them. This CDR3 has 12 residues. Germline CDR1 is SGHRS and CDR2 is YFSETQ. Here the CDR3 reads CASSPGNTEAFF. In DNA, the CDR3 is TGCGCCAGCAGTCCAGGGAACACTGAAGCTTTCTTT.